This TCR beta chain was sequenced for a study of CD8+CD57+ T cells in acquired aplastic anemia. Study in general: Sorted CD4+ and CD8+ cells gave a mean 3.2 ug DNA, range 0.2 to 27.4 ug. Study results and caveats: Patients and controls shared over 25 CD8+ CDR3 sequences, which appeared highly expressed in patients and within their immunodominant clones.

Genomic DNA, serving as template, underwent TCR beta VDJ and CDR3 profiling. TCRdb processed the reads anew with MiXCR; each CDR3 protein has one entry. The sample contains about 190,000 distinct CDR3 sequences, around half of which appear only once. This clonotype has just one count. What it recognizes is unknown. Germline loops: CDR1 LNHNV, CDR2 YYDKDF (reference sequence). J gave up 4 bases and V 0 bases, and 5 bases lay outside the gene matches. This CDR3 contains 16 residues. What was sequenced was sorted CD4+, CD8+, or CD8+CD57+ T cells (not recorded which) from PBMCs. This TCR derives from a human donor in good health, serving as a control. The V call is TRBV15, the J call TRBJ1-1; 10 nucleotides match TRBD1. DNA for the CDR3: TGTGCCACCAGCAGAGATCGGTGGACAGGGGGCACTGAAGCTTTCTTT. Encoded protein: CATSRDRWTGGTEAFF.